This T cell receptor (beta chain) was sequenced in a study of CD4 T cells in relation to SARS-CoV-2 and coronaviruses. In the study overall: The negative reference was HIV-1 Nef peptide pool or peptide-free culture.

Notes on this clone: The antigen is not known.

Germline V CDR1 and CDR2: SGHTA, FQGTGA. With 5 bases removed from V and 2 bases from J, the gap between germline ends came to 12 bases. This CDR3 spans 14 amino acids. Assay: immunoSEQ multiplex PCR; the TCRdb copy retains only in-frame clones and omits some. The sample lists about 16,000 clones; around 77% were seen once. Unexposed donor CD4+ T cells date from about 2011-2019, before the COVID-19 pandemic. After about 10 days of culture, CD4+ T cells were isolated. As cell numbers allowed, unexposed-donor CD4+ T cells faced SARS-CoV-2 S/N and four cold-coronavirus spikes. The clonotype originates from a human donor in good health. The chain combines TRBV7-3 with TRBJ1-2; D remains unclear. Material for sequencing was CD4+ T cells from PBMCs, cultured in vitro. CDR3 in amino acids: CASSPRAGNYGYTF. CDR3 sequence (DNA): TGTGCCAGCAGCCCCCGGGCGGGGAACTATGGCTACACCTTC.